A selection of T cell receptor beta chains follows, all from one sample in a study of T-cell reconstitution after alpha-beta-depleted transplantation in children. Each CDR3 protein is one row after TCRdb ran MiXCR on the PCR reads. The sample gives hundreds of thousands of distinct CDR3 sequences, roughly 15% of which show up once; approximately 1% is in the top ten. Source: PBMCs from the stem cell graft donor, taken from the stem cell graft. The source is a human donor who donated a stem cell graft to a child with acute myeloid leukemia. The CDR3 runs from the conserved cysteine through the conserved F or W. The D gene is left open where the match is weak. Expanded clones are given a class, and other clones once, few, many or no size at all.

v_call	j_call	clone_size	d_call	cdr3_nt	cdr3_aa
TRBV9	TRBJ2-1	many	NA	TGTGCCAGCAGCCTAGGGAGCTCTTTAGGCAATGAGCAGTTCTTC	CASSLGSSLGNEQFF
TRBV6-5	TRBJ2-6	NA	NA	TGTGCCAGCAGTTACTTAGACCCCTCTGGGGCCAACGTCCTGACTTTC	CASSYLDPSGANVLTF
TRBV12-3/TRBV12-4	TRBJ2-7	many	NA	TGTGCCAGCAGTTTAGGGGGCGTGCACTACGAGCAGTACTTC	CASSLGGVHYEQYF
TRBV29-1	TRBJ1-1	many	NA	TGCAGCGTTGAAGATAGGGGAGTGGCTGAAGCTTTCTTT	CSVEDRGVAEAFF
TRBV10-2	TRBJ2-5	many	NA	TGCGCCAGCAGTCTCAACAGGGAGAGGGAAGAGACCCAGTACTTC	CASSLNREREETQYF
TRBV4-3	TRBJ2-7	many	TRBD1	TGCGCCAGCAGCCAGGACAGGGTAACCGAGCAGTACTTC	CASSQDRVTEQYF
TRBV11-2	TRBJ2-3	NA	NA	TGTGCCAGCAGCTTAGCCGACAAAAGCACAGATACGCAGTATTTT	CASSLADKSTDTQYF
TRBV10-3	TRBJ2-1	many	NA	TGTGCCATCAGCTCGCCTCTACTCAATGAGCAGTTCTTC	CAISSPLLNEQFF
TRBV29-1	TRBJ2-2	many	NA	TGCAGCGTTGAGCAGGGGAACACCGGGGAGCTGTTTTTT	CSVEQGNTGELFF
TRBV7-9	TRBJ2-3	few	NA	TGTGCCAGCAGGCGTCGACAGGGAGGGCCCACAGATACGCAGTATTTT	CASRRRQGGPTDTQYF
TRBV7-9	TRBJ2-5	few	NA	TGTGCCAGCAGCTTATCCCTAAGGACCCAGTACTTC	CASSLSLRTQYF
TRBV24-1	TRBJ2-1	few	NA	TGTGCCACCAAAAGAGGAGATGGGGGTTACAATGAGCAGTTCTTC	CATKRGDGGYNEQFF
TRBV12-3/TRBV12-4	TRBJ2-5	few	NA	TGTGCCAGCAGTTTATCAGGGGAGTTGGAGACCCAGTACTTC	CASSLSGELETQYF
TRBV29-1	TRBJ2-6	many	NA	TGCAGCGTTGAGAAGGGCTCTGGGGCCAACGTCCTGACTTTC	CSVEKGSGANVLTF
TRBV5-1	TRBJ2-1	NA	TRBD1	TGCGCCAGCAGCGGGAGACAGGGTCTCGCCTACAATGAGCAGTTCTTC	CASSGRQGLAYNEQFF
TRBV9	TRBJ2-2	few	TRBD2	TGTGCCAGCAGCGAAGGGACTAGAACCGGGGAGCTGTTTTTT	CASSEGTRTGELFF
TRBV12-3/TRBV12-4	TRBJ1-3	many	NA	TGTGCCAGCAGTTTGTGGCAGGGGAAGGCTAACACCATATATTTT	CASSLWQGKANTIYF
TRBV15	TRBJ1-4	few	NA	TGTGCCACCAGCGGGTCGGCTAATGAAAAACTGTTTTTT	CATSGSANEKLFF
TRBV7-3	TRBJ2-3	NA	NA	TGTGCCAGCAGCGCTATAGGATTTAGCACAGATACGCAGTATTTT	CASSAIGFSTDTQYF
TRBV20-1	TRBJ2-1	many	TRBD2	TGCAGCGCTTGGACTAGCGGGGGTGTATCCTACAATGAGCAGTTCTTC	CSAWTSGGVSYNEQFF
TRBV20-1	TRBJ2-1	NA	NA	TGCTGTGCTAGAGGGGAGGGGGGGGGCTCCTACAATGAGCAGTTCTTC	CCARGEGGGSYNEQFF
TRBV7-2	TRBJ2-3	few	NA	TGTGCCAGCAGCTTAGTGGGGGGGGCCAAGACAGATACGCAGTATTTT	CASSLVGGAKTDTQYF
TRBV29-1	TRBJ2-7	many	NA	TGCAGCGTTGAAGGCCAGACCTACGAGCAGTACTTC	CSVEGQTYEQYF
TRBV27	TRBJ2-1	many	TRBD2	TGTGCCAGCACCGGGGGGGGGTACGGGGATGAGCAGTTCTTC	CASTGGGYGDEQFF
TRBV21-1	TRBJ1-6	NA	NA	TGTGCCAGCAGCAAAGTGGCCGGGGGCTACGGTTCACCCCTCCACTTT	CASSKVAGGYGSPLHF
TRBV10-3	TRBJ1-1	NA	NA	TGTGCCATCAGTGACAGAAACACTGAAGCTTTCTTT	CAISDRNTEAFF
TRBV5-5	TRBJ1-2	many	TRBD1	TGTGCCAGCAGTTTGCAGGGGGCGGCGAACTATGGCTACACCTTC	CASSLQGAANYGYTF
TRBV6-2/TRBV6-3	TRBJ2-4	many	NA	TGTGCCAGCAAGAAGTCGGAGGTGGAGGGGGAGGACTTC	CASKKSEVEGEDF
TRBV12-3/TRBV12-4	TRBJ2-5	few	NA	TGTGCCAGCAGTTTATATCCGGAACAAGAGACCCAGTACTTC	CASSLYPEQETQYF
TRBV12-3/TRBV12-4	TRBJ1-1	many	NA	TGTGCCAGCAGTCCCTCCGAGAGGGGAGCTTTCTTT	CASSPSERGAFF
TRBV2	TRBJ1-2	NA	NA	TGTGCCAGCAGTCACGACAGCAACTATCGCTACACCTTC	CASSHDSNYRYTF